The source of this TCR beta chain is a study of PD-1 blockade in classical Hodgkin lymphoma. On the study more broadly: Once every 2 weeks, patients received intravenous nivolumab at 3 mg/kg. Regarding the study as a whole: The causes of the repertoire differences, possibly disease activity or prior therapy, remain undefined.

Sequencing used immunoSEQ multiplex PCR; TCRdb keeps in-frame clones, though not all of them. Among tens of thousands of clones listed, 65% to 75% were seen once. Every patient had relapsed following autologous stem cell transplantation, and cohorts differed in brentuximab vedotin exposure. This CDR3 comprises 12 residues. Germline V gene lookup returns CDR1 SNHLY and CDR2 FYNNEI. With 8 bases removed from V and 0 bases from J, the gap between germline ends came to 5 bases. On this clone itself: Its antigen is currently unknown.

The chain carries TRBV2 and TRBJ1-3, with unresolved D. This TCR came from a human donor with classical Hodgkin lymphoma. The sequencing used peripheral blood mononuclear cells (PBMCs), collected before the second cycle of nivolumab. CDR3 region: CASQVSGNTIYF. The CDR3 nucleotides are TGTGCCAGCCAAGTCTCTGGAAACACCATATATTTT. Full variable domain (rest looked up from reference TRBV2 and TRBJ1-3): EPEVTQTPSHQVTQMGQEVILRCVPISNHLYFYWYRQILGQKVEFLVSFYNNEISEKSEIFDDQFSVERPDGSNFTLKIRSTKLEDSAMYFCASQVSGNTIYFGEGSWLTVV.